What follows is one TCR beta chain and its context. In germline, CDR1 is MDHEN, CDR2 SYDVKM. V lost 7 bases, J lost 5 bases, and 18 bases lay in between. The length of the CDR3 is 15 residues. It was across several immunoSEQ plates that each subset's genomic DNA was evenly split. Sequencing was performed with immunoSEQ multiplex PCR; in TCRdb, only in-frame clones are kept and a portion is missing. The sample holds about 1.1 million clones, roughly 74% seen once. Researchers partitioned CD4+ cells into CD45RA+ naive and CD45RA-negative memory subsets. The data are from a study of shared clonotypes between healthy human individuals. The wider study: Serving as donors were a couple of women and a few men, whose ages spanned 18 to 49.

Sequenced sample: memory CD4+ T cells from PBMCs. Subset: CD45RA-negative fraction. The TCR originated in a young man in good health. Some clones in this sample may be carry-over from other donors' samples. V usage is TRBV28 and J usage is TRBJ1-5; maybe TRBD1 (6 bases). As DNA, the CDR3 is TGTGCCAGCACCCTGACAGGAGAAAAACATCAGCCCCAGCATTTT. Its translation: CASTLTGEKHQPQHF.